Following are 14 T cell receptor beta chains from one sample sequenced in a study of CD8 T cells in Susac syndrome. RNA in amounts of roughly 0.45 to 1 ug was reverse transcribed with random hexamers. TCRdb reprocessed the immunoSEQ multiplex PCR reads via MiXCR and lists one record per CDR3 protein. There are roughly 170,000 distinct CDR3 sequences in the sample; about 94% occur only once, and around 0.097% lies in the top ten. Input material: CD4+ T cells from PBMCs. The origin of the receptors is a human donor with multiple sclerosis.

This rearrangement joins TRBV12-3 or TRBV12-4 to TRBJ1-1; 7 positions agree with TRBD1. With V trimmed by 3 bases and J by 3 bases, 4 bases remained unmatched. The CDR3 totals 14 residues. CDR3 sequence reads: CASSFSDRDTEAFF. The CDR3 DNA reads TGTGCCAGCAGTTTCTCAGACAGGGACACTGAAGCTTTCTTT.

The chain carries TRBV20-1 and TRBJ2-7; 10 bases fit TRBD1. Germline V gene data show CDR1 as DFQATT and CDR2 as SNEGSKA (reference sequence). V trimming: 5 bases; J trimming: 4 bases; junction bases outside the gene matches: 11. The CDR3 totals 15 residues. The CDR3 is CSADHPGQGSYEQYF. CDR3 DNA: TGCAGTGCTGACCATCCGGGACAGGGGTCGTACGAGCAGTACTTC.

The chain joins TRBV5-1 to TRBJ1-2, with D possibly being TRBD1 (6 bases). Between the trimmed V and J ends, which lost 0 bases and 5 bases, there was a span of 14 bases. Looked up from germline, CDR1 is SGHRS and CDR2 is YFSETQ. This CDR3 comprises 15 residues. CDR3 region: CASSLAGGRSYGYTF. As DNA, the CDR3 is TGCGCCAGCAGCTTGGCCGGGGGGCGCAGTTATGGCTACACCTTC.

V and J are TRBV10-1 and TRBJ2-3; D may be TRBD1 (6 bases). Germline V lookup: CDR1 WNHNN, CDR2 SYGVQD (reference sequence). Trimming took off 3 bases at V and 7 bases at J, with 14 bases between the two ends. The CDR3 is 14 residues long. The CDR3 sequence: CASSEMQGINTQYF. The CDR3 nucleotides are TGCGCCAGCAGTGAAATGCAGGGGATTAATACGCAGTATTTT.

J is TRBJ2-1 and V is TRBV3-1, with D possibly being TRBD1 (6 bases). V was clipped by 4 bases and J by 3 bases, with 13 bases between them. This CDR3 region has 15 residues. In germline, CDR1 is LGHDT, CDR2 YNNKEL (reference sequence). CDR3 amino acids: CASSLGAGLYNEQFF. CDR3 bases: TGTGCCAGCAGCCTGGGGGCTGGTCTCTACAATGAGCAGTTCTTC.

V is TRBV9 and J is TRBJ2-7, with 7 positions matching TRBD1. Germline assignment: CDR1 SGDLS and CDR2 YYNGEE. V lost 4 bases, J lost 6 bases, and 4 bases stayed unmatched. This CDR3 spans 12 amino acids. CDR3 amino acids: CASSSYRGEQYF. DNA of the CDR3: TGTGCCAGCAGCTCCTACAGGGGCGAGCAGTACTTC.

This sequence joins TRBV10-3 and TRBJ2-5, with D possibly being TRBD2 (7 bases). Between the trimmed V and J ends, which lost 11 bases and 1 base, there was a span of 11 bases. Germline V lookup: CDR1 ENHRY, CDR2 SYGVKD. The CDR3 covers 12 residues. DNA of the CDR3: TGTGCCGTGGGGGGGGCCCAAGAGACCCAGTACTTC. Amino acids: CAVGGAQETQYF.

In nucleotides, the CDR3 is TGTGCCAGCAAAAGTCCCCACGAGCAGTACTTC. Amino acid sequence: CASKSPHEQYF. This chain joins TRBV28 and TRBJ2-7; D gene ambiguous. Per germline, CDR1 MDHEN and CDR2 SYDVKM. There are 11 residues in the CDR3. Trimming took off 7 bases at V and 5 bases at J, with 9 bases between the two ends.

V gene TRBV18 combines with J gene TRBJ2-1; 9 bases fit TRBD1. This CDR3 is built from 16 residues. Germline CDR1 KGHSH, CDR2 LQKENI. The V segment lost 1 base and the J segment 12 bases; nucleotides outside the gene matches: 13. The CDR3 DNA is TGTGCCAGCTCACCACGAGAATCGGGACAGGGAGCGTTGCAGTTCTTC. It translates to CASSPRESGQGALQFF.

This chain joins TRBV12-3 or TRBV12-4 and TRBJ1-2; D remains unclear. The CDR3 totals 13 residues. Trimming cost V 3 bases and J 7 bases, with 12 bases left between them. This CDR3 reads CASSFIAASGYTF. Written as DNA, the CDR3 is TGTGCCAGCAGTTTCATTGCCGCGAGTGGCTACACCTTC.

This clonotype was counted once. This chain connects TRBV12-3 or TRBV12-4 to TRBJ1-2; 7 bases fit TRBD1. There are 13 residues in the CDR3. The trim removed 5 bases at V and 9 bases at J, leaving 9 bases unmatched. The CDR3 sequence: CASSLPTGSRYTF. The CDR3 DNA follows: TGTGCCAGCAGTCTACCGACAGGGAGTCGCTACACCTTC.

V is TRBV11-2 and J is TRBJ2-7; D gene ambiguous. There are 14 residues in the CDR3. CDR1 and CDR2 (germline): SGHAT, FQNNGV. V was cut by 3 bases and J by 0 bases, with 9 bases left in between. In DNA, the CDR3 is TGTGCCAGCAGCTTCCAACAGAGCTCCTACGAGCAGTACTTC. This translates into CASSFQQSSYEQYF.

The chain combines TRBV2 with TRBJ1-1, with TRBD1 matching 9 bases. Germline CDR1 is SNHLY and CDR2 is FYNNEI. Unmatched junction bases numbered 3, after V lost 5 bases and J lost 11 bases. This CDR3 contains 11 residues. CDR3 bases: TGTGCCAGCAGTTGGGACAGGGCGGCTTTCTTT. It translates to CASSWDRAAFF.

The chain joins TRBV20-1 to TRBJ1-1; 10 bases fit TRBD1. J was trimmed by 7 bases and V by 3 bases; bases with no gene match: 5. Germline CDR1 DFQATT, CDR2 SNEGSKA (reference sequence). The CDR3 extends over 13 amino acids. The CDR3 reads CSASGQGEIEAFF. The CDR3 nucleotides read TGCAGTGCTAGCGGACAGGGGGAAATTGAAGCTTTCTTT.